This is a list of T cell receptor beta chains from one sample in a study of T cell repertoires in Merkel cell carcinoma. Produced via immunoSEQ multiplex PCR; TCRdb's table is partial and in-frame only. The sample lists 15,000 or so clones; roughly 72% were seen once. Sequenced: tumor tissue. Receptors originate from an adult with Merkel cell carcinoma. Each CDR3 is given with its conserved first and last residue. D genes are given only for firm matches. A row's size may be missing; if present it is once, few, many or a size class.

D gene	V gene	J gene	clone size	CDR3 protein	CDR3 DNA
NA	TRBV18	TRBJ1-4	NA	CASSPQTPGENEKLFF	TGTGCCAGCTCACCCCAGACCCCCGGGGAGAATGAAAAACTGTTTTTT
NA	TRBV7-9	TRBJ2-1	once	CASSLSLGAGDEQFF	TGTGCCAGCAGCTTATCCCTCGGGGCTGGGGATGAGCAGTTCTTC
TRBD1	TRBV6-5	TRBJ1-4	NA	CASSYQGGFNEKLFF	TGTGCCAGCAGTTACCAGGGGGGATTTAATGAAAAACTGTTTTTT
TRBD2	TRBV11-3	TRBJ2-5	NA	CASSSRRGTSGVQETQYF	TGTGCCAGCAGCTCGAGGCGGGGGACTAGCGGGGTCCAAGAGACCCAGTACTTC
NA	TRBV7-8	TRBJ2-3	NA	CASSPGQPSTDTQYF	TGTGCCAGCAGCCCTGGACAGCCCAGCACAGATACGCAGTATTTT
TRBD1	TRBV3-1/TRBV3-2	TRBJ1-2	NA	CASSRTGGEGGYTF	TGTGCCAGCAGCCGGACAGGGGGTGAGGGTGGCTACACCTTC
NA	TRBV13	TRBJ2-6	NA	CASNWRGAGGANVLTF	TGTGCCAGCAACTGGAGGGGGGCGGGTGGGGCCAACGTCCTGACTTTC
NA	TRBV4-3	TRBJ2-6	once	CASSQDRPVAGANVLTF	TGCGCCAGCAGCCAAGACCGTCCGGTAGCCGGGGCCAACGTCCTGACTTTC
TRBD2	TRBV7-6	TRBJ2-5	few	CASSSEGPGTSGRVAQYF	TGTGCCAGCAGCTCCGAAGGTCCCGGGACTAGCGGGAGAGTTGCCCAGTACTTC
NA	TRBV27	TRBJ1-2	NA	CASSLGGVNGYTF	TGTGCCAGCAGTTTAGGGGGAGTTAATGGCTACACCTTC
TRBD2	TRBV7-2	TRBJ2-5	NA	CASSPGGGLGETQYF	TGTGCCAGCAGCCCCGGGGGGGGGCTTGGGGAGACCCAGTACTTC